Shown below are 23 T cell receptor beta chains from a single sample sequenced in a study of blood T cells in healthy people across ages. Primers used in a second PCR of roughly 6 to 11 cycles were a sample-barcoded 5' primer and a J-beta primer mix. TCRdb reprocessed the 5' RACE reads via MiXCR and lists one record per CDR3 protein. There are 1.5 million to 2 million distinct CDR3 sequences in the sample; 49% occur only once, and approximately 2.1% lies in the top ten. Sequencing was done on a sample of blood. The receptors come from a woman in her thirties or forties in good health.

This chain links TRBV6-6 with TRBJ2-3, with TRBD1 matching 9 bases. The CDR3 length is 14 residues. Looked up from germline, CDR1 is MNHNY and CDR2 is SVGAGI (reference sequence). The J segment lost 1 base and the V segment lost 6 bases, leaving 2 bases of the junction unmatched. The CDR3 reads CASRDRGGTDTQYF. The CDR3 nucleotides are TGTGCCAGCAGAGACAGGGGGGGCACAGATACGCAGTATTTT.

J is TRBJ2-1 and V is TRBV2; tentative D call: TRBD2 (7 bases). The V gene's germline CDR1 is SNHLY and CDR2 FYNNEI. V was pared by 10 bases and J by 3 bases, with 13 bases between. The CDR3 is 13 residues long. CDR3 loop: CAKGGVLYNEQFF. CDR3 coding DNA: TGTGCCAAGGGGGGGGTTCTCTACAATGAGCAGTTCTTC.

The CDR3 nucleotides are TGCGCCAGCAGCCAAGATCGCCCAGGGTACCCAGGGCCAGGTGGTGAAGCTTTCTTT. Translation gives CASSQDRPGYPGPGGEAFF. The chain is built from TRBV4-3 and TRBJ1-1; a possible D gene is TRBD1 (5 bases). CDR3 size: 19 residues. The V and J ends lost 0 bases and 7 bases respectively, with 27 bases between them. Germline CDR1 and CDR2: LGHNA and YSLEER.

This clonotype came up a few times. The V and J genes are TRBV20-1 and TRBJ2-5, with D uncertain. There are 13 residues in the CDR3. Trimming cost V 6 bases and J 5 bases, with 16 bases left between them. In germline, CDR1 is DFQATT, CDR2 SNEGSKA (reference sequence). The CDR3 region has the DNA TGCAGTGCCAAGACTGACCATATGGAGACCCAGTACTTC. Protein sequence: CSAKTDHMETQYF.

This rearrangement joins TRBV5-1 to TRBJ2-5; D is unclear. The CDR3 runs to 13 residues. CDR1 is SGHRS and CDR2 is YFSETQ in the germline V gene. Trimming cost V 6 bases and J 2 bases, with 11 bases left between them. The CDR3 is CASTQNGQETQYF. CDR3 in DNA: TGCGCCAGCACCCAAAACGGACAAGAGACCCAGTACTTC.

This clonotype appeared a few times. At one end, the junction sequence differs from germline, possibly due to a read error. CDR3 DNA sequence: TGTGCCAGCCGCTTTCCGTTTGCGGGCGGACTTCAAGAGACCCAGTACTTC. It translates to CASRFPFAGGLQETQYF. The chain joins TRBV7-8 to TRBJ2-5; D is perhaps TRBD2 (5 bases). CDR3 length equals 17 residues. Germline values: CDR1 SGHVS, CDR2 FQNEAQ.

The chain carries TRBV20-1 and TRBJ2-1, with 9 bases fitting TRBD2. Germline loops: CDR1 DFQATT, CDR2 SNEGSKA (reference sequence). V dropped 6 bases and J dropped 5; count of bases not matched to a gene: 17. This CDR3 contains 17 residues. The CDR3 region is CSALALGRGGLHNEQFF. As DNA, the CDR3 is TGCAGTGCATTGGCTTTAGGGCGGGGGGGCCTCCACAATGAGCAGTTCTTC.

The V and J genes are TRBV20-1 and TRBJ2-1, with 7 bases aligning to TRBD1. This CDR3 region has 15 residues. The germline V gene has CDR1 DFQATT and CDR2 SNEGSKA (reference sequence). The V gene end was trimmed by 0 bases and the J gene end by 10 bases; junction bases not matched to a gene: 12. For the CDR3, the DNA is TGCAGTGCTAGAGATTCGACAGGGCCTGATTACGAGCAGTTCTTC. Protein: CSARDSTGPDYEQFF.

This clonotype was recorded a few times. The chain combines TRBV5-1 with TRBJ2-3; D gene uncertain. The CDR3 has 12 residues. Germline values: CDR1 SGHRS, CDR2 YFSETQ. Trimming removed 4 bases from V and 5 bases from J, with 8 bases in between. CDR3: CASSGLEDTQYF. CDR3 DNA sequence: TGCGCCAGCAGCGGTTTGGAAGATACGCAGTATTTT.

This chain links TRBV6-5 with TRBJ2-1; D possibly matches TRBD1 or TRBD2 (5 bases each). Matching the DNA end better, TRBJ2-7 makes the J call doubtful. Germline values: CDR1 MNHEY, CDR2 SVGAGI. This CDR3 has 15 residues. Here the CDR3 reads CASSPEGSPYGEQYF. CDR3 DNA sequence: TGTGCCAGCAGTCCCGAGGGGTCCCCATACGGCGAGCAGTACTTC.

In its sample, this clonotype was seen once. This sequence joins TRBV20-1 and TRBJ1-6; D is ambiguous. Looked up from germline, CDR1 is DFQATT and CDR2 is SNEGSKA (reference sequence). V was trimmed by 4 bases and J by 7 bases, leaving 17 bases between them. This CDR3 spans 15 amino acids. The CDR3 sequence: CSATPSRTENSPLHF. DNA for the CDR3: TGCAGTGCTACCCCATCCCGGACGGAAAATTCACCCCTCCACTTT.

The chain carries TRBV5-6 and TRBJ2-1, with D uncertain. Trimming took off 0 bases at V and 3 bases at J, with 10 bases between the two ends. Germline lookup yields CDR1 SGHDT and CDR2 YYEEEE. The CDR3 has 15 residues. This CDR3 is CASSLAGPVYNEQFF. The CDR3 DNA follows: TGTGCCAGCAGCTTGGCGGGCCCAGTCTACAATGAGCAGTTCTTC. Looking up the rest from reference TRBV5-6 and TRBJ2-1 gives the full variable domain: DAGVTQSPTHLIKTRGQQVTLRCSPKSGHDTVSWYQQALGQGPQFIFQYYEEEERQRGNFPDRFSGHQFPNYSSELNVNALLLGDSALYLCASSLAGPVYNEQFFGPGTRLTVL.

V and J are TRBV28 and TRBJ2-1; the D gene is possibly TRBD2 (6 bases). This CDR3 spans 15 amino acids. Germline values: CDR1 MDHEN, CDR2 SYDVKM. Trimming removed 8 bases at V and 3 bases at J, with 17 bases between. The CDR3 loop is CASGGWGSYYNEQFF. In DNA, the CDR3 is TGTGCCAGCGGGGGGTGGGGCTCCTACTACAATGAGCAGTTCTTC.

This clonotype was recorded a few times. This chain joins TRBV29-1 and TRBJ2-3, with TRBD1 matching over 8 bases. The ends lost 7 bases at V and 4 bases at J; junction bases unmatched: 7. CDR3 length: 13 amino acids. Germline CDR1 SQVTM, CDR2 ANQGSEA. The CDR3 reads CSGAGGIADTQYF. The CDR3 bases are TGCAGCGGAGCAGGGGGCATCGCAGATACGCAGTATTTT.

The CDR3 region has the DNA TGCGCCAGCAGCTTGGCCGGACGGACGTTGGGGCGGAATTCACCCCTCCACTTT. This sequence encodes CASSLAGRTLGRNSPLHF. The chain uses TRBV5-1 and TRBJ1-6, with D perhaps matching TRBD1 (5 bases). Germline V CDR1 and CDR2: SGHRS, YFSETQ. The CDR3 is 18 amino acids. Trimming left V 0 bases short and J 7 bases short, with 20 bases between.

This clonotype appeared a few times. The rearrangement uses TRBV9 and TRBJ2-1; 8 positions match TRBD2. The CDR3 has 14 amino acids. With 3 bases clipped from V and 9 bases from J, the junction kept 8 bases outside the gene matches. CDR1 is SGDLS, CDR2 YYNGEE, per germline. This chain's CDR3 is CASSASGGQSEQFF. The CDR3 DNA sequence: TGTGCCAGCAGCGCCTCGGGGGGGCAGAGTGAGCAGTTCTTC.

The rearrangement links TRBV7-2 to TRBJ2-5, with a possible D match to TRBD2 (6 bases). Trimming left V 6 bases short and J 1 base short, with 15 bases between. Germline V gene lookup returns CDR1 SGHTA and CDR2 FQGNSA. CDR3 size: 15 residues. Written as DNA, the CDR3 is TGTGCCAGCAGGCCCCCCGGGGAGGCCCAAGAGACCCAGTACTTC. The encoded protein is CASRPPGEAQETQYF.

This clonotype was seen more than once but under ten times. This chain links TRBV20-1 with TRBJ2-5; D perhaps matches TRBD1 (5 bases). The CDR3 consists of 17 residues. Trimming pared 0 bases from V and 1 base from J, leaving 18 bases between. CDR1 and CDR2 from the germline V gene are DFQATT and SNEGSKA (reference sequence). The CDR3 region has the DNA TGCAGTGCTAGAGATCAGAGGCAGGGTGGCTTCCAAGAGACCCAGTACTTC. Translating it yields CSARDQRQGGFQETQYF.

J is TRBJ2-4 and V is TRBV29-1; 11 bases are a match to TRBD2. There are 13 residues in the CDR3. CDR1 and CDR2 (germline): SQVTM, ANQGSEA. The V segment lost 7 bases and the J segment 5 bases; nucleotides outside the gene matches: 4. CDR3 protein: CSAGGLAENIQYF. Here the CDR3 DNA reads TGCAGCGCCGGGGGACTAGCGGAAAACATTCAGTACTTC.

The rearrangement joins TRBV15 to TRBJ2-5, with 7 bases matching TRBD1. V lost 4 bases, J lost 5 bases, and 4 bases stayed unmatched. The length of the CDR3 is 13 residues. Germline loops: CDR1 LNHNV, CDR2 YYDKDF (reference sequence). The CDR3 DNA reads TGTGCCACCAGCACAGGGGGATTCGAGACCCAGTACTTC. It specifies CATSTGGFETQYF. Variable domain in full (rest from reference TRBV15 and TRBJ2-5): DAMVIQNPRYQVTQFGKPVTLSCSQTLNHNVMYWYQQKSSQAPKLLFHYYDKDFNNEADTPDNFQSRRPNTSFCFLDIRSPGLGDTAMYLCATSTGGFETQYFGPGTRLLVL.

The CDR3 loop reads CASSGGNPYEQYF. The CDR3, as DNA: TGTGCCAGCAGCGGGGGAAACCCCTACGAGCAGTACTTC. The gene calls are TRBV6-1 and TRBJ2-5; D is possibly TRBD2 (6 bases). The DNA end is more similar to TRBJ2-7, so the J call may be wrong. CDR1 and CDR2 (germline): MNHNS, SASEGT. The CDR3 length is 13 residues.

The V call is TRBV6-6, the J call TRBJ2-1; D is perhaps TRBD1 (7 bases). From germline, CDR1 is MNHNY and CDR2 SVGAGI (reference sequence). There are 12 residues in the CDR3. V was pared by 7 bases and J by 6 bases, with 10 bases between. For the CDR3, the DNA is TGTGCCAGCAAGCAGGGGGGCAATGAGCAGTTCTTC. It translates to CASKQGGNEQFF.

In this sample, this clonotype turned up a few times. The V gene is TRBV9, the J gene TRBJ2-1; 10 bases are a match to TRBD2. There are 17 residues in the CDR3. Per the germline V gene, CDR1 is SGDLS and CDR2 is YYNGEE. The junction had 8 bases not matched to a gene; V was cut back by 1 base and J by 4 bases. The CDR3 loop is CASSVKASGGEYNEQFF. DNA of the CDR3: TGTGCCAGCAGCGTAAAGGCTAGCGGGGGAGAGTACAATGAGCAGTTCTTC.